This TCR beta chain was retrieved from a study of blood T cell repertoires in COVID-19 (TCRdb year 2020). Looking at the study overall: Samples covering the acute and convalescent phases of COVID-19 were provided by collaborators in the United States, Italy and Spain. The material from the prospective study consisted of cDNA or gDNA derived from T cells, B-cell-depleted T cells, or PBMCs. The samples were drawn from the first 160 participants of the ongoing ImmuneRACE study and from more than 1,000 subjects provided by 6 global collaborators. The sample metadata nearly always contained a de-identified subject ID, COVID-19 status, age in years and sex. Subjects who had been exposed to COVID-19, were actively infected with it, or had recovered from it provided the deeply sampled blood TCRbeta repertoires that made up the dataset. A freely available public database, intended as a resource for researchers studying the immune response to SARS-CoV-2, is where the repertoires were released. Where HLA class I and class II types were available, the types were taken from metadata supplied by the sample provider, not from assay-based typing. The paper as a whole reports these results and caveats: How much clinical and demographic metadata was included differed by source and by participant, and the metadata was provided uncurated.

The immunoSEQ Assay, a bias-controlled multiplex PCR, was used to amplify TCRbeta CDR3 regions from genomic DNA. The paper's data handling went like this. The number of nucleated cells in each sample was estimated by amplification of reference gene primers within the assay. Sequence reads were collapsed and filtered to measure the absolute abundance of every unique TCRbeta CDR3 rearrangement. Productive Simpson clonality was computed per sample as the square root of Simpson's diversity index over productive rearrangements. In its TCRdb copy, this immuneACCESS table keeps in-frame sequences only and misses some clones. Where compared with another copy, unresolved V genes explain less than half of these, and the others have no known cause. The V and J calls and clone size come from that table; D and trimming were worked out from the DNA. The sample data list roughly 130,000 clones, and 84% of these were observed just once. Of the sample, 9.5% to 15% falls within the top ten clones.

Notes on this clone: Its binding antigen is unknown. No much larger clone exists at a distance of one base, and base qualities are not known.

From V the trimming removes 6 bases and from J it removes 0 bases, while the gene matches leave 13 bases of the junction unaccounted for. The germline V gene supplies CDR1 SQVTM and CDR2 ANQGSEA. The CDR3 sequence holds 17 residues, the cysteine and phenylalanine included. Only the CDR3 DNA stays, 51 bases, in frame from base 1. A second Seattle source provided samples from volunteer blood donors who had recovered from COVID-19. The collaborating institutions used their own protocols to collect whole blood in K2EDTA tubes. For TCRbeta analysis, collaborator samples were shipped as frozen whole blood, as isolated PBMCs, or as DNA extracted from either sample type.

The receptor was isolated from a woman between 25 and 40 years old who had recovered from COVID-19. The chain employs TRBV29-1 and TRBJ2-5; TRBD2 matches 10 bases in the middle. The sample consisted of peripheral blood. The bases read TGCAGCGTCCCCCCAGCGGGAGGGCCTCGGGACCAAGAGACCCAGTACTTC. This encodes CSVPPAGGPRDQETQYF. Where the CDR3 stops, the reference TRBV29-1 and TRBJ2-5 genes take over; the full variable domain is SAVISQKPSRDICQRGTSLTIQCQVDSQVTMMFWYRQQPGQSLTLIATANQGSEATYESGFVIDKFPISRPNLTFSTLTVSNMSPEDSSIYLCSVPPAGGPRDQETQYFGPGTRLLVL.